The source of this TCR beta chain is a study of molecular identifiers for immune sequencing clone quantification. Study as a whole: In replicates, RNA from about 21,000 or 97,000 naive CD8 cells was split five ways, four sequenced. Regarding the study as a whole: Clones exceeding 20 RNA copies carried over 97% of effector molecules but under 1% of naive-cell molecules.

This clonotype was recorded many times. As yet, its antigen is unknown. This CDR3 spans 14 amino acids. Trimming removed 8 bases from V and 5 bases from J; junction bases left unmatched: 13. CDR1 is SQVTM, CDR2 ANQGSEA, per germline. From the PCR reads, TCRdb called clonotypes with MiXCR, one entry per CDR3 protein. Among 460,000 or so distinct CDR3 sequences listed, about 26% were seen once. Sequencing was carried out using naive CD8+ T cells from blood, with Jurkat cell RNA spiked in. Subset specified: FACS-sorted CD8+CD4-CCR7+CD45RA+ naive T cells. V and J are TRBV29-1 and TRBJ2-3; 7 bases map to TRBD1. This receptor was obtained from a human donor in good health. Some libraries in this study had Jurkat cell RNA spiked in. CDR3 coding DNA: TGCAGCCCCACCCTGGCAGGGGGTGGAGATACGCAGTATTTT. It specifies CSPTLAGGGDTQYF.